A selection of T cell receptor beta chains follows, all from one sample in a study of CD8+CD57+ T cells in acquired aplastic anemia. From the reads, TCRdb called clonotypes with MiXCR, one entry per CDR3 protein. The table shows about 240,000 distinct CDR3 sequences, with around half occurring only once. What was sequenced was sorted CD4+, CD8+, or CD8+CD57+ T cells (not recorded which) from PBMCs. Receptors were obtained from a human donor with aplastic anemia. Both conserved end residues are part of each CDR3. Each record gives: CDR3 length, J gene, V gene, clone size, D gene, CDR3 DNA, CDR3 protein. A D gene is named only where the DNA matches it firmly. Clone size is stated in some rows and not others, as once, few, many or a class when expanded.

len: 16; j_gene: TRBJ1-1; v_gene: TRBV7-9; abundance: many; d_gene: TRBD1; CDR3nt: TGTGCCAGCAGCTCAAGGACAGGGGGCGAGAACACTGAAGCTTTCTTT; CDR3aa: CASSSRTGGENTEAFF
len: 15; j_gene: TRBJ1-1; v_gene: TRBV29-1; abundance: once; d_gene: TRBD1; CDR3nt: TGCAGTGCTAGGGAAGGGGGCGGAAGGAACACTGAAGCTTTCTTT; CDR3aa: CSAREGGGRNTEAFF
len: 15; j_gene: TRBJ1-5; v_gene: TRBV10-3; abundance: many; d_gene: .; CDR3nt: TGTGCCATCAGTGAGTCGACAGGCACTAATCAGCCCCAGCATTTT; CDR3aa: CAISESTGTNQPQHF
len: 15; j_gene: TRBJ1-1; v_gene: TRBV6-5; abundance: .; d_gene: .; CDR3nt: TGTGCCAGCAGTTACGCTACGTCCTTAGGGACTGAAGCTTTCTTT; CDR3aa: CASSYATSLGTEAFF
len: 15; j_gene: TRBJ1-1; v_gene: TRBV5-1; abundance: few; d_gene: .; CDR3nt: TGCGCCAGCAGCTTCAACGGACTGGGCTACATTGAAGCTTTCTTT; CDR3aa: CASSFNGLGYIEAFF
len: 14; j_gene: TRBJ1-2; v_gene: TRBV7-2; abundance: .; d_gene: .; CDR3nt: .; CDR3aa: CASSPNGANYGCTF
len: 16; j_gene: TRBJ2-6; v_gene: TRBV7-2; abundance: many; d_gene: .; CDR3nt: TGTGCCAGCAGCTCCGTCCAGGACTCTGGGGCCAACGTCCTGACTTTC; CDR3aa: CASSSVQDSGANVLTF
len: 15; j_gene: TRBJ2-7; v_gene: TRBV5-8; abundance: many; d_gene: .; CDR3nt: TGTGCCAGCAGCTTACCTGGACAGCCTACCTACGAGCAGTACTTC; CDR3aa: CASSLPGQPTYEQYF
len: 16; j_gene: TRBJ2-1; v_gene: TRBV5-6; abundance: .; d_gene: TRBD2; CDR3nt: TGTGCCAGCACTACCACTAGCGGGGTCTCCTACAATGAGCAGTTCTTC; CDR3aa: CASTTTSGVSYNEQFF
len: 12; j_gene: TRBJ2-1; v_gene: TRBV6-1; abundance: many; d_gene: .; CDR3nt: TGTGCCAGCAGTGGTCTAAGAAATGAGCAGTTCTTC; CDR3aa: CASSGLRNEQFF
len: 14; j_gene: TRBJ2-3; v_gene: TRBV9; abundance: .; d_gene: .; CDR3nt: TGTGCCAGCAGCTTACCCACAACAAGTGATACGCAGTATTTT; CDR3aa: CASSLPTTSDTQYF
len: 19; j_gene: TRBJ2-7; v_gene: TRBV4-1; abundance: few; d_gene: TRBD2; CDR3nt: TGCGCCAGCAGCCAGATAAGACTTTTTCTAGCGGGAGGGCTCCACGAGCAGTACTTC; CDR3aa: CASSQIRLFLAGGLHEQYF